The rows below give T cell receptor beta chains drawn from one sample of a study of T-cell reconstitution after alpha-beta-depleted transplantation in children. Each CDR3 protein gets one entry after TCRdb re-called the PCR reads with MiXCR. The data hold 490,000 or so distinct CDR3 sequences, with around 13% observed a single time. The material was PBMCs from the stem cell graft donor, obtained from the stem cell graft. These receptor sequences come from a human donor who donated a stem cell graft to a child with combined immunodeficiency. The CDR3 runs from the conserved cysteine through the conserved F or W. The order of the fields is J gene, V gene, clone size, CDR3 protein. For some rows the clone size is stated as once, few or many, or as a class when expanded; others skip it.

J gene: TRBJ2-1; V gene: TRBV20-1; clone size: many; CDR3 protein: CSASSASGPEQFF
J gene: TRBJ1-5; V gene: TRBV20-1; clone size: .; CDR3 protein: CSAREDQVLYSNQPQHF
J gene: TRBJ2-7; V gene: TRBV6-5; clone size: .; CDR3 protein: CASGYASGGYEQYF
J gene: TRBJ2-3; V gene: TRBV11-2; clone size: few; CDR3 protein: CASSLRTSGGDTQYF
J gene: TRBJ1-5; V gene: TRBV5-1; clone size: many; CDR3 protein: CASSLAPGSQPQHF
J gene: TRBJ2-3; V gene: TRBV12-3/TRBV12-4; clone size: many; CDR3 protein: CASRKLAGGPDTQYF
J gene: TRBJ2-7; V gene: TRBV6-1; clone size: many; CDR3 protein: CASSEGQEPYEQYF
J gene: TRBJ2-1; V gene: TRBV11-2; clone size: few; CDR3 protein: CASSLVGGQSSVVDEQFF
J gene: TRBJ2-1; V gene: TRBV4-1; clone size: .; CDR3 protein: CASSQARDGSYNEQFF
J gene: TRBJ2-2; V gene: TRBV6-5; clone size: many; CDR3 protein: CASSYNYLTGELFF
J gene: TRBJ2-2; V gene: TRBV4-3; clone size: .; CDR3 protein: CASSVHSGVTGELFF
J gene: TRBJ2-4; V gene: TRBV6-1; clone size: .; CDR3 protein: CASSNRASAKNIQYF
J gene: TRBJ1-5; V gene: TRBV4-3; clone size: few; CDR3 protein: CASSQDLVQPQHF
J gene: TRBJ2-5; V gene: TRBV28; clone size: many; CDR3 protein: CACRSGTSGGVKYF
J gene: TRBJ1-5; V gene: TRBV10-3; clone size: .; CDR3 protein: CAISESGRVTNQPQHF
J gene: TRBJ1-1; V gene: TRBV30; clone size: few; CDR3 protein: CAWRSDRNTEAFF
J gene: TRBJ2-3; V gene: TRBV12-3/TRBV12-4; clone size: few; CDR3 protein: CASSFPGTSARNTDTQYF
J gene: TRBJ2-5; V gene: TRBV20-1; clone size: .; CDR3 protein: CSARVGLAGGGETQYF
J gene: TRBJ2-2; V gene: TRBV7-2; clone size: .; CDR3 protein: CASSLLGGNTGELFF
J gene: TRBJ2-5; V gene: TRBV20-1; clone size: few; CDR3 protein: CSARDLWVGTQYF
J gene: TRBJ2-1; V gene: TRBV5-1; clone size: few; CDR3 protein: CASSFLGGVSYNEQFF
J gene: TRBJ2-3; V gene: TRBV7-2; clone size: .; CDR3 protein: CASTSWNSGTDTQYF
J gene: TRBJ1-2; V gene: TRBV3-1; clone size: .; CDR3 protein: CASSQGTGAFYGYTF
J gene: TRBJ1-1; V gene: TRBV7-3; clone size: .; CDR3 protein: CASSPDGENTEAFF
J gene: TRBJ2-1; V gene: TRBV25-1; clone size: .; CDR3 protein: CASSEYSGYNEQFF
J gene: TRBJ2-1; V gene: TRBV29-1; clone size: .; CDR3 protein: CSVEESGGNEQFF
J gene: TRBJ2-1; V gene: TRBV7-2; clone size: few; CDR3 protein: CASSPRAGSGANNEQFF
J gene: TRBJ2-1; V gene: TRBV7-2; clone size: few; CDR3 protein: CASSLALREQFF
J gene: TRBJ1-6; V gene: TRBV5-6; clone size: .; CDR3 protein: CDSSFEQGGSPLHF
J gene: TRBJ2-2; V gene: TRBV9; clone size: .; CDR3 protein: CASSPGGYGELFF
J gene: TRBJ1-1; V gene: TRBV12-3/TRBV12-4; clone size: many; CDR3 protein: CASSHFWVTNTEAFF
J gene: TRBJ2-1; V gene: TRBV30; clone size: few; CDR3 protein: CAWTAGLVEWSYNEQFF
J gene: TRBJ1-5; V gene: TRBV20-1; clone size: .; CDR3 protein: CSAGGTPGGNQPQHF
J gene: TRBJ1-5; V gene: TRBV30; clone size: .; CDR3 protein: CAWSIQSNQPQHF
J gene: TRBJ2-2; V gene: TRBV30; clone size: .; CDR3 protein: CAWSKGLNTGELFF
J gene: TRBJ2-7; V gene: TRBV19; clone size: .; CDR3 protein: CASSDPGLGAFEQYF
J gene: TRBJ2-5; V gene: TRBV6-2/TRBV6-3; clone size: many; CDR3 protein: CASSSSSGLRETQYF
J gene: TRBJ2-3; V gene: TRBV27; clone size: few; CDR3 protein: CASSPPGGRRTDTQYF
J gene: TRBJ2-3; V gene: TRBV20-1; clone size: many; CDR3 protein: CSARGSDTQYF
J gene: TRBJ1-1; V gene: TRBV9; clone size: many; CDR3 protein: CASSVGVQGADNTEAFF
J gene: TRBJ2-6; V gene: TRBV4-3; clone size: few; CDR3 protein: CASSQDERPSGANVLTF
J gene: TRBJ1-4; V gene: TRBV29-1; clone size: .; CDR3 protein: CSVGGYEKLFF
J gene: TRBJ2-5; V gene: TRBV12-3/TRBV12-4; clone size: few; CDR3 protein: CASSPSAGVGETQYF
J gene: TRBJ1-5; V gene: TRBV7-6; clone size: .; CDR3 protein: CASSPTPGHTSNQPQHF
J gene: TRBJ2-6; V gene: TRBV10-3; clone size: few; CDR3 protein: CAISTGQGEGANVLTF
J gene: TRBJ1-2; V gene: TRBV28; clone size: .; CDR3 protein: CASSSRTGRDSGYTF
J gene: TRBJ1-5; V gene: TRBV20-1; clone size: .; CDR3 protein: CSARSGLSNQPQHF
J gene: TRBJ1-2; V gene: TRBV6-2/TRBV6-3; clone size: many; CDR3 protein: CATSTGADRNYGYTF
J gene: TRBJ2-7; V gene: TRBV4-3; clone size: few; CDR3 protein: CASSQGGVDEQYF
J gene: TRBJ2-1; V gene: TRBV4-3; clone size: many; CDR3 protein: CASSQETGHYNEQFF
J gene: TRBJ2-4; V gene: TRBV30; clone size: .; CDR3 protein: CAWRLAGAGDIQYF
J gene: TRBJ1-1; V gene: TRBV12-3/TRBV12-4; clone size: .; CDR3 protein: CASRIGRESTEAFF
J gene: TRBJ1-3; V gene: TRBV7-2; clone size: .; CDR3 protein: CASSLGGGRGGNTIYF
J gene: TRBJ2-7; V gene: TRBV5-1; clone size: .; CDR3 protein: CASSRGLAGVYSSYEQYF
J gene: TRBJ1-6; V gene: TRBV29-1; clone size: few; CDR3 protein: CSVDSGTAYNSPLHF
J gene: TRBJ2-7; V gene: TRBV12-3/TRBV12-4; clone size: few; CDR3 protein: CASRWGLAGEEQYF
J gene: TRBJ2-1; V gene: TRBV6-5; clone size: .; CDR3 protein: CASSYSRDRVLNEQFF
J gene: TRBJ1-1; V gene: TRBV12-3/TRBV12-4; clone size: .; CDR3 protein: CATRSGMNTEAFF
J gene: TRBJ2-3; V gene: TRBV29-1; clone size: many; CDR3 protein: CSVDKRGGTDTQYF